This passage covers 25 T cell receptor beta chains from one sample sequenced in a study of identical twins. TCRdb reprocessed the 5' RACE reads with MiXCR, giving one entry per CDR3 protein. The sample lists some 560,000 distinct CDR3 sequences; approximately 9.6% were seen once. The sample also formed part of further work on yellow fever vaccine responses in identical twins.

Material for sequencing was PBMCs. The origin of the receptors is a woman in her late teens or twenties in good health.

This clonotype occurred a few times. This chain links TRBV7-9 with TRBJ2-3; possibly TRBD2 for D (5 bases). Germline CDR1 reads SEHNR; CDR2 reads FQNEAQ (reference sequence). The CDR3 length is 14 residues. Between the trimmed V and J ends, which lost 7 bases and 5 bases, there was a span of 16 bases. The CDR3 here is CASTSSMEVDTQYF. The CDR3 DNA reads TGTGCCAGCACCTCTTCCATGGAGGTAGATACGCAGTATTTT.

With regard to this clonotype: One base away lies a much larger clone, so this may be a sequencing read error. The chain recombines TRBV4-3 with TRBJ2-2; D might be TRBD1 or TRBD2, each matching 5 bases. In germline, CDR1 is LGHNA, CDR2 YSLEER. This CDR3 is 16 amino acids long. This CDR3 reads CASSQVRAGIAGELCF. Here the CDR3 DNA reads TGCGCCAGCAGCCAAGTCAGGGCAGGAATCGCCGGGGAGCTGTGTTTT.

The chain employs TRBV20-1 and TRBJ1-5, with a possible D match to TRBD1 (5 bases). The CDR3 has 13 residues. V was shortened by 2 bases and J by 6 bases, with 11 bases between the two germline ends. The germline gives CDR1 DFQATT, CDR2 SNEGSKA (reference sequence). The chain's CDR3 is CSARYQGSQPQHF. For the CDR3, the DNA is TGCAGTGCTAGATACCAGGGAAGTCAGCCCCAGCATTTT.

This clonotype was recorded many times. The V gene is TRBV15, the J gene TRBJ2-1; tentatively, D is TRBD2 (6 bases). V lost 1 base and J 10 bases, leaving 17 bases between the germline ends. The CDR3 length is 15 residues. In germline, CDR1 is LNHNV, CDR2 YYDKDF (reference sequence). CDR3 amino acids: CATSRVRGTLGEQFF. Written as DNA, the CDR3 is TGTGCCACCAGCAGAGTACGGGGGACTTTGGGGGAGCAGTTCTTC.

This clonotype was found many times. The chain uses TRBV12-3 or TRBV12-4 and TRBJ2-5; 13 positions agree with TRBD2. This CDR3 has 14 residues. With 6 bases clipped from V and 6 bases from J, the junction kept 4 bases outside the gene matches. CDR3 protein: CASRTSGGKKTQYF. CDR3 DNA: TGTGCCAGCAGGACTAGCGGGGGGAAAAAGACCCAGTACTTC.

This clonotype came up a few times. The gene calls are TRBV3-1 and TRBJ2-1, with 8 bases identical to TRBD1. CDR3 size: 17 residues. The V and J ends lost 5 bases and 0 bases, in that order; junction bases with no gene match: 9. In germline, CDR1 is LGHDT, CDR2 YNNKEL (reference sequence). The CDR3 coding sequence is TGTGCCAGCAGCACCGACAGGGGCCGAAGCTCCTACAATGAGCAGTTCTTC. It yields the protein CASSTDRGRSSYNEQFF.

The chain is built from TRBV7-9 and TRBJ1-6; a weak D match, TRBD1 (5 bases). V shed 6 bases and J shed 13 bases, with 16 bases lying between them. The length of the CDR3 is 13 residues. Germline values: CDR1 SEHNR, CDR2 FQNEAQ (reference sequence). This CDR3 is CASRTDFRSPLHF. The CDR3 nucleotides are TGTGCCAGCAGGACAGACTTTAGGTCCCCCCTCCACTTT.

The chain recombines TRBV11-2 with TRBJ2-4; the match to TRBD2 covers 14 bases. The CDR3 contains 16 residues. With V trimmed by 4 bases and J by 8 bases, 7 bases remained unmatched. Per germline, CDR1 SGHAT and CDR2 FQNNGV. Here the CDR3 DNA reads TGTGCCAGCAGCTCTCGAATGACTAGCGGGGGGGACATTCAGTACTTC. Protein: CASSSRMTSGGDIQYF.

This clonotype appeared many times. Here the CDR3 DNA reads TGCGCCAGCAGCTTTGCGACTAGCGGGGGACGCCCGCGGGAGACCCAGTACTTC. Translated: CASSFATSGGRPRETQYF. The gene calls are TRBV5-1 and TRBJ2-5; 12 nucleotides match TRBD2. This CDR3 has 18 residues. Trimming removed 2 bases from V and 5 bases from J; junction bases left unmatched: 13. Germline V gives CDR1 SGHRS, CDR2 YFSETQ.

The chain recombines TRBV5-1 with TRBJ2-6, with D unresolved. The V gene's germline CDR1 is SGHRS and CDR2 YFSETQ. V lost 4 bases to trimming and J lost 2 bases, with 7 bases between them. CDR3 size: 14 residues. The CDR3 region has the DNA TGCGCCAGCAGCGCCGAAGCTGGGGCCAACGTCCTGACTTTC. Encoded protein: CASSAEAGANVLTF.

J is TRBJ2-1 and V is TRBV23-1, with 7 bases fitting TRBD2. Being an ORF, TRBV23-1 has a function that is uncertain. V shed 3 bases, J shed 5 bases, and the junction held 10 bases outside the gene matches. CDR3 length: 16 amino acids. In DNA, the CDR3 is TGCGCCAGCAGTCACCCCCGATTAGCGGGTAACAATGAGCAGTTCTTC. Its translation is CASSHPRLAGNNEQFF.

The rearrangement joins TRBV19 to TRBJ2-4; 7 bases are a match to TRBD1. CDR3 length equals 13 residues. Trimming at V came to 4 bases and at J to 7 bases, leaving 4 bases not matched to a gene. Germline CDR1 LNHDA, CDR2 SQIVND (reference sequence). CDR3 in DNA: TGTGCCAGTAGTACCGGGACAGCGAACATTCAGTACTTC. It specifies CASSTGTANIQYF.

The V and J genes are TRBV7-3 and TRBJ1-1; TRBD1 might be the D (5 bases). V was trimmed by 5 bases and J by 6 bases, leaving 16 bases between them. Germline CDR1 is SGHTA and CDR2 is FQGTGA. The CDR3 is 14 residues long. The DNA of the CDR3 is TGTGCCAGCAGCCCTGGTGGGGGAGAAGCTGAAGCTTTCTTT. Its protein is CASSPGGGEAEAFF. The full variable domain, completed using reference TRBV7-3 and TRBJ1-1, is GAGVSQTPSNKVTEKGKYVELRCDPISGHTALYWYRQSLGQGPEFLIYFQGTGAADDSGLPNDRFFAVRPEGSVSTLKIQRTERGDSAVYLCASSPGGGEAEAFFGQGTRLTVV.

J is TRBJ1-3 and V is TRBV12-3 or TRBV12-4, with 11 bases aligning to TRBD1. Germline trimming cut 5 bases from V and 2 bases from J; bases unmatched to any gene: 8. The length of the CDR3 is 17 residues. CDR3 in DNA: TGTGCCAGCAGTCTAAGGACAGGGGGCTCTACTGGAAACACCATATATTTT. This translates into CASSLRTGGSTGNTIYF.

This clonotype was observed many times. The J gene is TRBJ1-4, the V gene TRBV7-9, with 10 bases that match TRBD1. The junction had 6 bases not matched to a gene; V was cut back by 5 bases and J by 3 bases. The CDR3 covers 16 residues. Germline V CDR1 and CDR2: SEHNR, FQNEAQ (reference sequence). CDR3 sequence (DNA): TGTGCCAGCAGCCGATTGGGGACAGGGGCTAATGAAAAACTGTTTTTT. Translated: CASSRLGTGANEKLFF. Based on the CDR3 plus reference TRBV7-9 and TRBJ1-4, the full variable domain is DTGVSQNPRHKITKRGQNVTFRCDPISEHNRLYWYRQTLGQGPEFLTYFQNEAQLEKSRLLSDRFSAERPKGSFSTLEIQRTEQGDSAMYLCASSRLGTGANEKLFFGSGTQLSVL.

This clonotype was seen only a few times. The J gene is TRBJ2-1, the V gene TRBV7-2; weak D call: TRBD2 (7 bases). The CDR3 contains 13 residues. V lost 5 bases and J 12 bases, leaving 17 bases between the germline ends. The germline V gene has CDR1 SGHTA and CDR2 FQGNSA. CDR3 sequence reads: CASSLERGGGQFF. Here the CDR3 DNA reads TGTGCCAGCAGCCTCGAAAGGGGAGGGGGGCAGTTCTTC.

This clonotype has more than one count but fewer than ten. The CDR3 sequence is CASLPSSAVYGYTF. In DNA form, the CDR3 reads TGTGCCAGCTTACCCTCTTCAGCAGTCTATGGCTACACCTTC. The gene calls are TRBV5-6 and TRBJ1-2; D call uncertain. The V end lost 7 bases, the J end lost 4 bases, and 17 bases lay between the germline ends. CDR3 size: 14 residues. CDR1 SGHDT and CDR2 YYEEEE come from the germline V gene.

In this sample, this clonotype turned up a few times. V gene TRBV12-3 or TRBV12-4 combines with J gene TRBJ1-4; maybe TRBD1 (5 bases). The CDR3 is made up of 17 amino acids. The germline V and J ends were trimmed by 0 bases and 5 bases, with 16 bases remaining between them. CDR3 coding DNA: TGTGCCAGCAGTTTAGCCCGGGGCATAGGGGCAAATGAAAAACTGTTTTTT. Amino acids: CASSLARGIGANEKLFF.

With regard to this clonotype: With a much larger clone just one base away, this may be a read error. V usage is TRBV2 and J usage is TRBJ2-7; D is perhaps TRBD2 (5 bases). Germline lookup yields CDR1 SNHLY and CDR2 FYNNEI. CDR3 length: 16 residues. In nucleotides, the CDR3 is TGTACCAGCAGTGAGAGGGCACTTCCTAAAGTTTACGAGCAGTACTTC. It encodes CTSSERALPKVYEQYF.

The rearrangement joins TRBV6-2 or TRBV6-3 to TRBJ2-1; the match to TRBD2 covers 9 bases. The CDR3 is 15 amino acids. The V and J ends lost 7 bases and 1 base, in that order; junction bases with no gene match: 5. Germline V lookup: CDR1 MNHEY, CDR2 SVGEGT. DNA for the CDR3: TGTGCCAGCAAAGATGCGGGAGGGTCCTACAATGAGCAGTTCTTC. Its protein is CASKDAGGSYNEQFF.

The chain recombines TRBV6-2 or TRBV6-3 with TRBJ2-7, with a weak D call TRBD1 (5 bases). Trimming pared 0 bases from V and 4 bases from J, leaving 10 bases between. This CDR3 has 14 residues. Germline V CDR1 and CDR2: MNHEY, SVGEGT. The CDR3 reads CASSYSGQLYEQYF. Written as DNA, the CDR3 is TGTGCCAGCAGTTACTCGGGGCAGTTGTACGAGCAGTACTTC.

The sample holds a few counts of this clonotype. J is TRBJ2-7 and V is TRBV27; 9 nucleotides agree with TRBD1. Germline trimming cut 0 bases from V and 1 base from J; bases unmatched to any gene: 10. Germline values: CDR1 MNHEY, CDR2 SMNVEV (reference sequence). The CDR3 totals 18 residues. The CDR3 region has the DNA TGTGCCAGCAGTTTATCGACACCCCGGGACAGGGCGTCCTACGAGCAGTACTTC. Translation: CASSLSTPRDRASYEQYF.

This clonotype turned up a few times. This chain uses TRBV7-3 with TRBJ2-3, with D hard to call. There are 15 residues in the CDR3. Trimming took 5 bases from V and 7 from J, leaving 19 bases between them. CDR1 is SGHTA, CDR2 FQGTGA, per germline. CDR3 nucleotides: TGTGCCAGCAGCCCAACTGTGGGTTTCAGGAATACGCAGTATTTT. Translation: CASSPTVGFRNTQYF.

CDR3 nucleotide sequence: TGTGCCAGCTCACCACTTCCAGGGGGCCCTAGCACAGATACGCAGTATTTT. It is translated as CASSPLPGGPSTDTQYF. The genes are TRBV18 and TRBJ2-3, with 8 bases matching TRBD1. Germline V gene lookup returns CDR1 KGHSH and CDR2 LQKENI. The CDR3 runs to 17 residues. After removal of 1 base from V and 0 bases from J, the junction contained 6 bases not matched to a gene.

This clonotype was observed a handful of times. The V call is TRBV2, the J call TRBJ2-1; the D gene is possibly TRBD1 (6 bases). Germline CDR1 SNHLY, CDR2 FYNNEI. There are 15 residues in the CDR3. The V end lost 2 bases, the J end lost 4 bases, and 12 bases lay between the germline ends. CDR3: CASSEYRDQYNEQFF. The CDR3 nucleotides are TGTGCCAGCAGTGAATACAGGGATCAGTACAATGAGCAGTTCTTC.